The 8 T cell receptor beta chains given below trace back to one sample, sequenced in a study of blood T cell repertoires in COVID-19. The repertoire was sequenced with immunoSEQ multiplex PCR; TCRdb's copy has only in-frame clones and lacks some. The sample records 150,000 to 200,000 clones, roughly 86% being singletons. Sequenced sample: peripheral blood. The receptors derive from a man between 18 and 29 years old with acute or convalescent COVID-19.

The chain is built from TRBV6-1 and TRBJ1-1; 7 positions agree with TRBD1. V gave up 2 bases and J gave up 4 bases; unmatched junction bases: 7. CDR1 and CDR2 from the germline V gene are MNHNS and SASEGT. This CDR3 comprises 15 residues. Here the CDR3 reads CASSERWQGVTEAFF. The CDR3 DNA is TGTGCCAGCAGTGAACGTTGGCAGGGGGTCACTGAAGCTTTCTTT.

The chain links TRBV6-4 to TRBJ1-1, with 9 bases aligning to TRBD1. CDR1 and CDR2 from the germline V gene are MRHNA and SNTAGT. The CDR3 runs to 14 residues. The V segment lost 7 bases and the J segment 6 bases; nucleotides outside the gene matches: 9. The DNA of the CDR3 is TGTGCCAGCAACACGGACAGGGGAAACGCTGAAGCTTTCTTT. Residues: CASNTDRGNAEAFF.

The V gene is TRBV10-1, the J gene TRBJ1-1; 8 nucleotides align to TRBD1. From germline, CDR1 is WNHNN and CDR2 SYGVQD (reference sequence). J lost 5 bases, V lost 0 bases, and 5 bases had no gene match. This CDR3 is 15 amino acids long. The CDR3 region is CASSESDREGTEAFF. CDR3 sequence (DNA): TGCGCCAGCAGTGAGTCGGACAGGGAGGGGACTGAAGCTTTCTTT.

The V gene is TRBV27, the J gene TRBJ2-2, with D perhaps matching TRBD2 (7 bases). From germline, CDR1 is MNHEY and CDR2 SMNVEV (reference sequence). Trimming pared 3 bases from V and 4 bases from J, leaving 15 bases between. This CDR3 region has 16 residues. CDR3 nucleotides: TGTGCCAGCAGTTTCCCGGCGGGGGCGGGCACCGGGGAGCTGTTTTTT. This encodes CASSFPAGAGTGELFF.

The chain couples TRBV5-5 to TRBJ2-3, with TRBD1 as a possible D gene (5 bases). Germline V gene data show CDR1 as SGHKS and CDR2 as YYEKEE (reference sequence). With 2 bases removed from V and 1 base from J, the gap between germline ends came to 17 bases. This CDR3 has 17 residues. Here the CDR3 reads CASSFQWTSGGTDTQYF. In DNA form, the CDR3 reads TGTGCCAGCAGCTTCCAATGGACAAGTGGAGGCACAGATACGCAGTATTTT.

The chain couples TRBV28 to TRBJ1-1; TRBD1 might be the D (6 bases). The CDR3 is 15 residues long. CDR1 and CDR2 (germline): MDHEN, SYDVKM. V lost 5 bases, J lost 3 bases, and 16 bases lay in between. In DNA form, the CDR3 reads TGTGCCAGCAGTACTCCGGGACACCCGCACACTGAAGCTTTCTTT. As protein: CASSTPGHPHTEAFF. Looking up the rest from reference TRBV28 and TRBJ1-1 gives the full variable domain: DVKVTQSSRYLVKRTGEKVFLECVQDMDHENMFWYRQDPGLGLRLIYFSYDVKMKEKGDIPEGYSVSREKKERFSLILESASTNQTSMYLCASSTPGHPHTEAFFGQGTRLTVV.

The chain uses TRBV12-3 or TRBV12-4 and TRBJ1-1, with D possibly being TRBD1 (5 bases). CDR3 length: 13 amino acids. V lost 3 bases to trimming and J lost 3 bases, with 8 bases between them. CDR3: CASSFREDTEAFF. The CDR3, as DNA: TGTGCCAGCAGTTTCAGGGAGGACACTGAAGCTTTCTTT.

This chain joins TRBV7-9 and TRBJ2-1; 8 positions match TRBD1. V lost 5 bases and J lost 3; bases outside the gene matches: 6. The CDR3 loop spans 15 amino acids. Per germline, CDR1 SEHNR and CDR2 FQNEAQ (reference sequence). The CDR3 DNA reads as TGTGCCAGCAGCGAGGACAGGGCGCGCTACAATGAGCAGTTCTTC. Encoded protein: CASSEDRARYNEQFF.